A selection of T cell receptor beta chains follows, all from one sample in a study of blood T cell repertoires in COVID-19. Method: immunoSEQ multiplex PCR; TCRdb's copy keeps in-frame clones and lacks some. Of 300,000 to 500,000 clones in the sample, roughly 90% were seen once. What was sequenced was PBMCs or T cells enriched from blood (not recorded which). All receptors derive from a woman aged 40 to 55 with acute COVID-19. CDR3s include the opening cysteine and the closing phenylalanine or tryptophan. The D gene is left open where the match is weak. Size tells how often a clone was seen (once, few, many) or the class of an expanded clone, and some rows leave it out.

size	V	J	D	CDR3	DNA
NA	TRBV9	TRBJ2-1	NA	CASGRGDGNEQFF	TGTGCCAGCGGGAGGGGGGATGGCAATGAGCAGTTCTTC
NA	TRBV6-2/TRBV6-3	TRBJ2-5	TRBD1	CASSTPDRLETQYF	TGTGCCAGCAGTACCCCGGACAGGCTTGAGACCCAGTACTTC
NA	TRBV12-5	TRBJ1-6	TRBD1	CASGLDRAGDSYNSPLHF	TGTGCTAGTGGTCTAGACAGGGCCGGGGACTCCTATAATTCACCCCTCCACTTT
NA	TRBV11-3	TRBJ2-7	TRBD2	CASSSGLAGGSEQYF	TGTGCCAGCAGCTCAGGACTAGCGGGAGGGAGCGAGCAGTACTTC
NA	TRBV2	TRBJ1-2	NA	CASREDNSQGGGYTF	TGTGCCAGCAGAGAAGATAACTCACAGGGTGGTGGCTACACCTTC
NA	TRBV9	TRBJ1-1	NA	CASSGGTGGNTEAFF	TGTGCCAGCAGCGGAGGGACTGGAGGGAACACTGAAGCTTTCTTT
once	TRBV29-1	TRBJ1-1	TRBD1	CSAGRQGNTEAFF	TGCAGCGCCGGCAGACAGGGCAACACTGAAGCTTTCTTT
few	TRBV7-2	TRBJ2-3	NA	CASSLDGESQYF	TGTGCCAGCAGCTTAGACGGGGAATCGCAGTATTTT
NA	TRBV30	TRBJ1-5	NA	CAWSRGSNQPQHF	TGTGCCTGGAGTAGGGGTAGCAATCAGCCCCAGCATTTT
few	TRBV19	TRBJ1-5	TRBD1	CASSIGGTGRRSNQPQHF	TGTGCCAGTAGTATAGGAGGGACAGGAAGGAGAAGCAATCAGCCCCAGCATTTT
NA	TRBV29-1	TRBJ1-6	TRBD1	CSETGGSPLHF	TGCAGCGAGACAGGGGGTTCACCCCTCCACTTT
NA	TRBV29-1	TRBJ2-1	TRBD1	CSSNRGREQFF	TGCAGCTCGAACAGGGGACGAGAGCAGTTCTTC
NA	TRBV13	TRBJ2-7	TRBD1	CASSYDRVKGYEQYF	TGTGCCAGCAGCTACGACAGGGTGAAAGGATACGAGCAGTACTTC
NA	TRBV18	TRBJ1-1	NA	CASSPQGLEAFF	TGTGCCAGCTCACCCCAGGGGTTGGAAGCTTTCTTT
once	TRBV2	TRBJ1-6	NA	CASNLRGGRDNSPLHF	TGTGCCAGCAATCTCAGGGGTGGGAGGGATAATTCACCCCTCCACTTT